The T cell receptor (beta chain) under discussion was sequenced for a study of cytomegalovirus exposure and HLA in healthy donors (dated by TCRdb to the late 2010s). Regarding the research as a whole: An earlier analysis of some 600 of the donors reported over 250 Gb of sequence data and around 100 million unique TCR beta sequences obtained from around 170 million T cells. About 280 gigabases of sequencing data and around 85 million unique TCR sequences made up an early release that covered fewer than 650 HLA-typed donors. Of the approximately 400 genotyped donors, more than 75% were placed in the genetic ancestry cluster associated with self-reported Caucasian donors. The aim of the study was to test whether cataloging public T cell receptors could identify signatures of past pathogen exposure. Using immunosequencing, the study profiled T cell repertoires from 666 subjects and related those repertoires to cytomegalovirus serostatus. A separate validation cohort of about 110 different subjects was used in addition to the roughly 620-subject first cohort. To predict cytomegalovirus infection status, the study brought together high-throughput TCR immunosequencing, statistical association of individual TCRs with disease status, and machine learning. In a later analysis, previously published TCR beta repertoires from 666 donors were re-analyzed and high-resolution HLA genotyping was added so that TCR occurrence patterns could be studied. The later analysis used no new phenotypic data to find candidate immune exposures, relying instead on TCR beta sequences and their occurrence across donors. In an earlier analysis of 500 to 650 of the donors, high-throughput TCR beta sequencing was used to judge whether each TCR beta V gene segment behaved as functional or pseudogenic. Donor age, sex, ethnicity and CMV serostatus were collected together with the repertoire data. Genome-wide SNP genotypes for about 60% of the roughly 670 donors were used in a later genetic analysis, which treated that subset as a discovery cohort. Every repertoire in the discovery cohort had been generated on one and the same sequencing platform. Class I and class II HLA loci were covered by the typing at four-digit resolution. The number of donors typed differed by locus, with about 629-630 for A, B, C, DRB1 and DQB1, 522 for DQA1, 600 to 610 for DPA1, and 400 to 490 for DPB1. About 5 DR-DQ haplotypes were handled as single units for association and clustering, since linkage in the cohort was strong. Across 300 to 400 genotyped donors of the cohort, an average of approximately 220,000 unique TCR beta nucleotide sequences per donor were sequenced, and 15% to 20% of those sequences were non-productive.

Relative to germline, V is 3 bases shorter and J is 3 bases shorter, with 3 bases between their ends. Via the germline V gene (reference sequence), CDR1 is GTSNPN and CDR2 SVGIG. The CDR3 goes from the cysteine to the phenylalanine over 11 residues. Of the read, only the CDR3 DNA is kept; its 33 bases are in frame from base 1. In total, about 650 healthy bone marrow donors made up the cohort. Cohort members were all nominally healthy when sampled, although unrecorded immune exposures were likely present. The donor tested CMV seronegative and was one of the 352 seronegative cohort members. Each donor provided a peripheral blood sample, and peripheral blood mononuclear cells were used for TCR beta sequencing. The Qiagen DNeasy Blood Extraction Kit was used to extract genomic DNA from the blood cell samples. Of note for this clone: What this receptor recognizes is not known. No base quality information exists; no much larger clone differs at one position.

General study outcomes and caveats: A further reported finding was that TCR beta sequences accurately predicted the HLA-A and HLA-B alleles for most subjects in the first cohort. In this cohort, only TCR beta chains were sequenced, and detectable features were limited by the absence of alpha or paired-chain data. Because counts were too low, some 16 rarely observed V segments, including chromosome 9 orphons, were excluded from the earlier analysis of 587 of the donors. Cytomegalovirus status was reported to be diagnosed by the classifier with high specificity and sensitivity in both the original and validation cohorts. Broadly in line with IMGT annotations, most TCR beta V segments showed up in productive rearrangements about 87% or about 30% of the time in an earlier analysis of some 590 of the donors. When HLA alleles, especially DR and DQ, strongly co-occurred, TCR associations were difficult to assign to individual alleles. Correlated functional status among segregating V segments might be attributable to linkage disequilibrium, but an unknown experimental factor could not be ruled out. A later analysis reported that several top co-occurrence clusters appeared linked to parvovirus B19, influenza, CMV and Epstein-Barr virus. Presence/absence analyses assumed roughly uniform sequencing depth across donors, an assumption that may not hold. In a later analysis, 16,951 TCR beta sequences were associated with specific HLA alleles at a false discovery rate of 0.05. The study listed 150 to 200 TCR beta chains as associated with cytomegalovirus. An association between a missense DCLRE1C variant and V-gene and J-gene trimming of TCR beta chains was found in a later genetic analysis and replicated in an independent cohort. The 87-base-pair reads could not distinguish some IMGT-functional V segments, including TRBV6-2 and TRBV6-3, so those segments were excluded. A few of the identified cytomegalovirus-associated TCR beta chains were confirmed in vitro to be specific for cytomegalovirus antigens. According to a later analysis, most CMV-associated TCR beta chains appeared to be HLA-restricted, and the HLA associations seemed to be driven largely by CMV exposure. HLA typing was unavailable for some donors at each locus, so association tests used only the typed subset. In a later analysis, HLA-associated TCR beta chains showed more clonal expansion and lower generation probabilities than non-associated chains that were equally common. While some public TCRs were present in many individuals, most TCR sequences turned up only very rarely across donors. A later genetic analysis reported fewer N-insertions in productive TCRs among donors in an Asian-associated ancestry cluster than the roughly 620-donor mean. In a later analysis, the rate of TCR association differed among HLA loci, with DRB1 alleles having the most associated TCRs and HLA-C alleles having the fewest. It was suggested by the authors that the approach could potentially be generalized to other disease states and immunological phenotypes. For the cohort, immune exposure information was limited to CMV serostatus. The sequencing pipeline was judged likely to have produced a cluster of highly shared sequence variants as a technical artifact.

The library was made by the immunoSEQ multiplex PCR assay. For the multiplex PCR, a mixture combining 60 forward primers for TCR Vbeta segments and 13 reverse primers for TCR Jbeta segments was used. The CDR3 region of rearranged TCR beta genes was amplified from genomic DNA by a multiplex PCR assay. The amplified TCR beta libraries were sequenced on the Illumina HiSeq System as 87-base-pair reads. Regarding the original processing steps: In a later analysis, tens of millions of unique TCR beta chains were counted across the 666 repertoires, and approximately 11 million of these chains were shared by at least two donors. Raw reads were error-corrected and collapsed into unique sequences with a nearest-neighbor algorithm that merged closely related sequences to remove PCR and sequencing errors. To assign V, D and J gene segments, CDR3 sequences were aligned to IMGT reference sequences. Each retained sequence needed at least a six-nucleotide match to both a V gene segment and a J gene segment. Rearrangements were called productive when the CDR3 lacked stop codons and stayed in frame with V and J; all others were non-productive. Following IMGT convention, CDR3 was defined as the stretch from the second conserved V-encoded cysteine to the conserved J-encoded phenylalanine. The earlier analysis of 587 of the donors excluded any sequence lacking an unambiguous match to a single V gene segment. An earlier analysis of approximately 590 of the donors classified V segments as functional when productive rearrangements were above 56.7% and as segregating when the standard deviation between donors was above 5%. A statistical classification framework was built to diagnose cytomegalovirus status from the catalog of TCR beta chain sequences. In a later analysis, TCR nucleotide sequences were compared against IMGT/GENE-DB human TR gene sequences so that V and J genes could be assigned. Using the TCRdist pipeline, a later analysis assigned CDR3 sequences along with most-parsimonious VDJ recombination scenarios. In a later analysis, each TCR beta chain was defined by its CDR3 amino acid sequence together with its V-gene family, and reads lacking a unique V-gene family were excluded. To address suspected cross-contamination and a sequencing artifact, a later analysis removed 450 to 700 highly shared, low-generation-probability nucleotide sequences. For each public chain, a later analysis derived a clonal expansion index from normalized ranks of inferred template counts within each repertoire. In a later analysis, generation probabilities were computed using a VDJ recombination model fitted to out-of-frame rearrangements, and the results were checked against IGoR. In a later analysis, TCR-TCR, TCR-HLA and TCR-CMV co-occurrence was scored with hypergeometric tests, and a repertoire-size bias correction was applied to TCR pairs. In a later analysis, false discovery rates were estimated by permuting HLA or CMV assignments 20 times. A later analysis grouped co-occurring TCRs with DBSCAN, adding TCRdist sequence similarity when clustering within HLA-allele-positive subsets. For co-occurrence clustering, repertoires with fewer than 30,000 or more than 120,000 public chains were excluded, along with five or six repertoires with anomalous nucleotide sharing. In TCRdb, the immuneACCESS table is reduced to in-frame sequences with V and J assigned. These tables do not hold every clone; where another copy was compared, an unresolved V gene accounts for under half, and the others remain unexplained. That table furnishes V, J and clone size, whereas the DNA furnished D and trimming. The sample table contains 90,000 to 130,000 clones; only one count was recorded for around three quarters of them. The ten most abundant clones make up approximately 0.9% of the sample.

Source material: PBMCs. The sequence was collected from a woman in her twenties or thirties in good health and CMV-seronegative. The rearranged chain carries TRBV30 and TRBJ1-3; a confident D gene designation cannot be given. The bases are TGTGCCTGGAGATATGGAAACACCATATATTTT. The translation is CAWRYGNTIYF. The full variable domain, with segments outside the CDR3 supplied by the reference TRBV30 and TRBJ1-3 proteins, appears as SQTIHQWPATLVQPVGSPLSLECTVEGTSNPNLYWYRQAAGRGLQLLFYSVGIGQISSEVPQNLSASRPQDRQFILSSKKLLLSDSGFYLCAWRYGNTIYFGEGSWLTVV.